This TCR beta chain was sequenced in a study of T cells in Graves' hyperthyroidism and ophthalmopathy. Study at large: Blood was drawn when the patient was first diagnosed and still untreated.

Patients counted as stable if ophthalmopathy did not develop within 18 months. From RNA transcripts, TCR beta CDR3 regions were amplified. HTBI primers were employed in a first-round RT-PCR of the TCR CDR3. Via MiXCR, TCRdb re-called the multiplex PCR reads, giving one row per CDR3 protein. The table includes 250,000 to 300,000 distinct CDR3 sequences, about an eighth detected once. This clonotype was found many times. Its antigen is not identified. Study results and limitations: Peripheral blood also featured most of the thyroid clonotypes expanded above 0.001.

This TCR was sampled from a woman in her thirties or forties with Graves' hyperthyroidism. Sequencing input: blood.

CDR3: CASSRDASAYEQYF. The CDR3 DNA reads as TGTGCCAGCTCAAGAGACGCCTCCGCCTACGAGCAGTACTTC. The chain is built from TRBV18 and TRBJ2-7; D is unresolved. The length of the CDR3 is 14 residues. CDR1 is KGHSH and CDR2 is LQKENI in the germline V gene. The ends were cut back, 5 bases at V and 2 bases at J, with 13 bases in the middle.